These 11 T cell receptor beta chains share one sample of origin, sequenced in a study of blood T cells in healthy people across ages. Using a J-beta primer mix together with a sample-barcoded 5' primer, a second PCR was run for about 6 to 12 cycles. From the 5' RACE reads, TCRdb called clonotypes with MiXCR, one entry per CDR3 protein. This table has 650,000 to 800,000 distinct CDR3 sequences, under 45% appearing once. The sequencing sample was made of blood. The receptors originated from a man aged 55 to 70 in good health.

This clonotype was seen a handful of times. The chain joins TRBV6-1 to TRBJ1-5; D perhaps matches TRBD1 (5 bases). The CDR3 covers 14 residues. Germline-derived CDR1 and CDR2 are MNHNS and SASEGT. V was cut by 0 bases and J by 7 bases, with 10 bases left in between. The CDR3 coding sequence is TGTGCCAGCAGTGAAGCGGGGGTTTGGCAGCCCCAGCATTTT. Translated, it gives CASSEAGVWQPQHF.

This rearrangement joins TRBV24-1 to TRBJ2-2, with D possibly being TRBD2 (6 bases). The CDR3 contains 16 residues. Germline V CDR1 and CDR2: KGHDR, SFDVKD. V lost 3 bases and J 2 bases, leaving 12 bases between the germline ends. The CDR3 coding sequence is TGTGCCACCAGTGATCCACGGGGAGGCAACACCGGGGAGCTGTTTTTT. This gives the protein CATSDPRGGNTGELFF.

This clonotype has only a few counts. The gene calls are TRBV11-3 and TRBJ2-5, with TRBD2 identical over 7 bases. Per the germline V gene, CDR1 is SGHNT and CDR2 is YENEEA. V lost 2 bases and J lost 1; bases outside the gene matches: 7. The CDR3 runs 16 residues. The DNA for the CDR3 is TGTGCCAGCAGCTTATATTCGGGGGGTTCCCAAGAGACCCAGTACTTC. It codes for CASSLYSGGSQETQYF.

This clonotype was observed a few times. The chain recombines TRBV20-1 with TRBJ1-5; D call uncertain. Trimming stripped 2 bases from V and 0 bases from J, with 5 bases between. The CDR3 sequence is 13 residues long. The V gene's germline CDR1 is DFQATT and CDR2 SNEGSKA (reference sequence). CDR3 amino acids: CSARLNSNQPQHF. The CDR3 nucleotides are TGCAGTGCTAGACTCAATAGCAATCAGCCCCAGCATTTT.

This chain joins TRBV7-2 and TRBJ2-1, with D possibly being TRBD1 or TRBD2 (6 bases each). Per germline, CDR1 SGHTA and CDR2 FQGNSA. CDR3 length: 15 amino acids. V lost 2 bases and J 7 bases, leaving 15 bases between the germline ends. The DNA for the CDR3 is TGTGCCAGCAGCTTAAGGGGGGCCGGTGAGAATGAGCAGTTCTTC. It encodes CASSLRGAGENEQFF.

This chain connects TRBV7-2 to TRBJ2-1; 14 bases agree with TRBD2. This CDR3 is built from 15 residues. Unmatched junction bases numbered 3, after V lost 5 bases and J lost 6 bases. Per the germline V gene, CDR1 is SGHTA and CDR2 is FQGNSA. The CDR3 sequence is CASSAGLAGANEQFF. CDR3 DNA: TGTGCCAGCAGCGCGGGACTAGCGGGAGCCAATGAGCAGTTCTTC.

Only a few counts were recorded for this clonotype. CDR3 amino acids: CAISVRAGISGANVLTF. CDR3 in DNA: TGTGCCATCAGTGTCCGAGCGGGGATATCTGGGGCCAACGTCCTGACTTTC. The chain is built from TRBV10-3 and TRBJ2-6; 7 bases match TRBD2. CDR1 ENHRY and CDR2 SYGVKD come from the germline V gene. V lost 4 bases and J lost 1; bases outside the gene matches: 7. This CDR3 spans 17 amino acids.

The chain couples TRBV5-1 to TRBJ2-7, with TRBD1 identical over 8 bases. Trimming at V came to 3 bases and at J to 6 bases, leaving 8 bases not matched to a gene. The CDR3 covers 14 residues. Germline lookup yields CDR1 SGHRS and CDR2 YFSETQ. CDR3 sequence reads: CASSSARGRVEQYF. Written as DNA, the CDR3 is TGCGCCAGCAGCTCAGCCAGGGGGCGGGTCGAGCAGTACTTC.

This clonotype appeared many times. The rearrangement uses TRBV20-1 and TRBJ2-7; D may be TRBD1 (5 bases). This CDR3 has 13 residues. The V end lost 1 base, the J end lost 2 bases, and 9 bases lay between the germline ends. Per the germline V gene, CDR1 is DFQATT and CDR2 is SNEGSKA (reference sequence). CDR3 protein: CSARATTAYEQYF. DNA for the CDR3: TGCAGTGCTAGAGCGACGACAGCCTACGAGCAGTACTTC.

This chain uses TRBV5-1 with TRBJ2-3; TRBD2 matches 7 bases. The J segment lost 4 bases and the V segment lost 4 bases, leaving 6 bases of the junction unmatched. Germline V CDR1 and CDR2: SGHRS, YFSETQ. The CDR3 sequence is 14 residues long. The CDR3 DNA follows: TGCGCCAGCAGCCAGACACGGGAGGCAGATACGCAGTATTTT. Translating it yields CASSQTREADTQYF.

Here the CDR3 DNA reads TGTGCCAGCAGCTTAGAGGGGGACGCCTCTGATAGGAACACCGGGGAGCTGTTTTTT. It codes for CASSLEGDASDRNTGELFF. This chain joins TRBV7-2 and TRBJ2-2, with a possible D match to TRBD1 (6 bases). Germline V gene sequence: CDR1 SGHTA, CDR2 FQGNSA. CDR3 length equals 19 residues. The V end was cut by 1 base, the J end by 1 base, with 19 bases between. Looking up the rest from reference TRBV7-2 and TRBJ2-2 gives the full variable domain: GAGVSQSPSNKVTEKGKDVELRCDPISGHTALYWYRQSLGQGLEFLIYFQGNSAPDKSGLPSDRFSAERTGGSVSTLTIQRTQQEDSAVYLCASSLEGDASDRNTGELFFGEGSRLTVL.